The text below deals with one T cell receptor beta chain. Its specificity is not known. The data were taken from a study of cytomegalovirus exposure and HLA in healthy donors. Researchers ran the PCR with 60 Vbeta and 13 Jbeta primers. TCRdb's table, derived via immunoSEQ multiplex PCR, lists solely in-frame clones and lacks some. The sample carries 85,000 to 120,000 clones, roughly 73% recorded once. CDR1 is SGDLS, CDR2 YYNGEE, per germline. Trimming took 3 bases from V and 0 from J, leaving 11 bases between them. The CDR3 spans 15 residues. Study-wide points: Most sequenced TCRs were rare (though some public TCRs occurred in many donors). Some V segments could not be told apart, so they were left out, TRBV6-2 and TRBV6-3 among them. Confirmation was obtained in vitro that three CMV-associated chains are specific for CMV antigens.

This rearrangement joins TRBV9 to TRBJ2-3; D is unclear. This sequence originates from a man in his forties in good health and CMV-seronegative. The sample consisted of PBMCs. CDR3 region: CASSGATPSTDTQYF. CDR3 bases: TGTGCCAGCAGCGGGGCGACCCCTAGCACAGATACGCAGTATTTT.